The sequence of this TCR beta chain was determined in a study of a mutant IDH1 vaccine in newly diagnosed glioma. Study overall: Investigators started vaccination 4-6 weeks after radiotherapy alone, or with temozolomide cycles.

Germline V gene data show CDR1 as LNHDA and CDR2 as SQIVND (reference sequence). Trimming left V 3 bases short and J 7 bases short, with 13 bases between. The CDR3 runs 13 residues. Time point described: week 11, during vaccination. Each dose delivered 300 ug of mutant IDH1 20-mer peptide subcutaneously with imiquimod. Assay: immunoSEQ multiplex PCR; the TCRdb copy retains only in-frame clones and omits some. Of about 60,000 clones in the sample, approximately 84% were seen once. On this clone itself: What it binds is unknown.

This specimen consisted of PBMCs, obtained from a glioma patient whose treatment included an IDH1 peptide vaccine. The chain carries TRBV19 and TRBJ2-7; weak D call: TRBD2 (5 bases). This TCR derives from a woman aged 45-59 years with glioma. In nucleotides, the CDR3 is TGTGCCAGTAGTATGGAGAGGGTAGGGGAGCAGTACTTC. This sequence encodes CASSMERVGEQYF.